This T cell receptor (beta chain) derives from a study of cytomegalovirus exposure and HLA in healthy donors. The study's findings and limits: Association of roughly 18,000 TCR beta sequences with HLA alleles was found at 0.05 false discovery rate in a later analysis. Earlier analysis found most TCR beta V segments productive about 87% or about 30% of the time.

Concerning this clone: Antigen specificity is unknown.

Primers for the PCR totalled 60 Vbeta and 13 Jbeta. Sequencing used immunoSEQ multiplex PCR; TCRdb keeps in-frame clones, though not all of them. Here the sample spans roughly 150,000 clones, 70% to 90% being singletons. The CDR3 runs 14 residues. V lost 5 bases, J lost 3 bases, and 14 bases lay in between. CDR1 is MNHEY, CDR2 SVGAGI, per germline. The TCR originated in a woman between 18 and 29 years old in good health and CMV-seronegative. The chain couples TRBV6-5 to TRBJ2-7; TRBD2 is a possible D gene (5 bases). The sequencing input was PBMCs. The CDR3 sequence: CASSRPLGSYEQYF. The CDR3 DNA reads TGTGCCAGCAGTCGCCCACTAGGAAGCTACGAGCAGTACTTC.